The rows below give T cell receptor beta chains drawn from one sample of a study of control samples from healthy donors and cancer patients. The table came from immunoSEQ multiplex PCR; TCRdb's copy has only in-frame clones and leaves some out. The data contain 100,000 to 130,000 clones, 70% to 85% of them singletons. Sequenced sample: blood. These receptors were collected from a man between 18 and 35 years old in good health. Both conserved end residues are trimmed from each CDR3. Fields, in order: V gene, J gene, CDR3 protein.

TRBV18	TRBJ2-5	ASSPPVRVDKETQY
TRBV7-9	TRBJ1-4	ASSLGATNEKLF
TRBV4-1	TRBJ2-1	ASSPGTMYNEQF
TRBV6-2/TRBV6-3	TRBJ2-1	ASSYSGGTYNEQF
TRBV28	TRBJ1-1	ASSLSRGGARAEAF
TRBV30	TRBJ1-5	AWSVHRQPPFNQPQH
TRBV7-9	TRBJ1-5	ASSAGVNQPQH
TRBV6-2/TRBV6-3	TRBJ2-1	ASSPDRVTYNEQF
TRBV5-5	TRBJ2-3	ASSRDPDGYTDTQY
TRBV5-1	TRBJ2-7	ASSPDRGPYEQY
TRBV6-5	TRBJ2-4	ASSLTGLGNIQY
TRBV30	TRBJ1-2	AIGSWEGYT
TRBV19	TRBJ1-1	ASTWGTEAF
TRBV4-2	TRBJ1-5	ASSQDPTTGGYSNQPQH
TRBV18	TRBJ2-1	ASSLGGGEQF
TRBV9	TRBJ2-5	ASSATGGEYQETQY
TRBV28	TRBJ2-5	ASSYYRDRGQFETQY
TRBV6-1	TRBJ2-4	ASSELTGFPLLAKNIQY
TRBV9	TRBJ1-3	ASSVDATRPNTIY
TRBV10-3	TRBJ2-3	AISESGNSGGIFTDTQY
TRBV4-2	TRBJ1-3	ASSQGMVKISGNTIY
TRBV19	TRBJ2-5	ASRALAGEVETQY
TRBV19	TRBJ1-5	ASSMGQGGNQPQH
TRBV6-1	TRBJ1-3	ASRELGGRSGNTIY
TRBV7-2	TRBJ2-3	ASSLTSGYSTDTQY
TRBV5-1	TRBJ2-5	ASSLGPGFRYQETQY
TRBV5-8	TRBJ2-4	ASSFPAAPHIQY
TRBV9	TRBJ1-4	ASSVDTRNEKLF
TRBV6-2/TRBV6-3	TRBJ1-5	ASSYETGTGWGQPQH
TRBV12-3/TRBV12-4	TRBJ1-1	ASSLSTEAF
TRBV6-5	TRBJ1-1	ASRQTQGDTEAF
TRBV27	TRBJ1-1	ASRTGANTEAF